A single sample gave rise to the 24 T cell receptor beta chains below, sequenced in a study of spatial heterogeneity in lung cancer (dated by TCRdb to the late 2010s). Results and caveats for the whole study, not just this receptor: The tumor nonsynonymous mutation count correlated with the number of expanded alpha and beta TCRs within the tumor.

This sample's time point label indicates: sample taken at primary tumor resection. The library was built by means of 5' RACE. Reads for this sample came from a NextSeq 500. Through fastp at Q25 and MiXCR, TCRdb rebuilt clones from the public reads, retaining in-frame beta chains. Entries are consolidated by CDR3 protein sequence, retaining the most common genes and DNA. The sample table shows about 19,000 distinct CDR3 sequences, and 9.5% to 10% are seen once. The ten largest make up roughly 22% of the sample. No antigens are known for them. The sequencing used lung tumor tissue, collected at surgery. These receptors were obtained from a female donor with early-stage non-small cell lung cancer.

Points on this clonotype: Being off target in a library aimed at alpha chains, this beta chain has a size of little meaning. CDR3 region: CASSYKGTGNTAYNSPLHF. The CDR3, as DNA: TGTGCCAGCAGTTACAAAGGGACAGGCAACACAGCGTATAATTCACCCCTCCACTTT. The chain recombines TRBV6-5 with TRBJ1-6, with 8 bases matching TRBD1. Trimming at V came to 2 bases and at J to 4 bases, leaving 13 bases not matched to a gene. In germline, CDR1 is MNHEY, CDR2 SVGAGI. The CDR3 sequence is 19 residues long.

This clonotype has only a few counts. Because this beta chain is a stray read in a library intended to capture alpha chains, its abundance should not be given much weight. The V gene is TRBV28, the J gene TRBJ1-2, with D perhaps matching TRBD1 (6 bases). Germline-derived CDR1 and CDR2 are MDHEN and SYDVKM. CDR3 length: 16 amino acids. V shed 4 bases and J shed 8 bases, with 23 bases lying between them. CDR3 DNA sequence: TGTGCCAGCAGTTGGGGGCGGGGAAAATCACCGGGCGGCTACACCTTC. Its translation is CASSWGRGKSPGGYTF.

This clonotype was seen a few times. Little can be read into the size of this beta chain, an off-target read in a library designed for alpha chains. In DNA form, the CDR3 reads TGTGCCAGCACGGCCAGCGGGGGCCCCGATACGCAGTATTTT. Amino acids: CASTASGGPDTQYF. This chain joins TRBV6-2 or TRBV6-3 and TRBJ2-3; 8 bases match TRBD2. V trimming: 7 bases; J trimming: 6 bases; junction bases outside the gene matches: 9. Germline V gene data show CDR1 as MNHEY and CDR2 as SVGEGT. This CDR3 has 14 amino acids.

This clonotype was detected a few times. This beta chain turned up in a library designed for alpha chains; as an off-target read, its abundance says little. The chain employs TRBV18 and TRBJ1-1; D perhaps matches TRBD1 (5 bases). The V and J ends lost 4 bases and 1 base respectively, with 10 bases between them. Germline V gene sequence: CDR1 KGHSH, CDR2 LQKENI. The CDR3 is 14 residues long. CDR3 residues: CASSRTGTNTEAFF. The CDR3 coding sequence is TGTGCCAGCTCACGAACAGGTACGAACACTGAAGCTTTCTTT.

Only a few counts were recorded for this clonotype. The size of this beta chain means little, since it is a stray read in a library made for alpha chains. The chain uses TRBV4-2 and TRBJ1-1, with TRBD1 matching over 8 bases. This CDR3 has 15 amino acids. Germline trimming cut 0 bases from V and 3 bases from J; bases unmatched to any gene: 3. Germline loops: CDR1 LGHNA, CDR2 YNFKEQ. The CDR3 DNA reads TGTGCCAGCAGCCAAGAAACGACAGGGGACACTGAAGCTTTCTTT. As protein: CASSQETTGDTEAFF.

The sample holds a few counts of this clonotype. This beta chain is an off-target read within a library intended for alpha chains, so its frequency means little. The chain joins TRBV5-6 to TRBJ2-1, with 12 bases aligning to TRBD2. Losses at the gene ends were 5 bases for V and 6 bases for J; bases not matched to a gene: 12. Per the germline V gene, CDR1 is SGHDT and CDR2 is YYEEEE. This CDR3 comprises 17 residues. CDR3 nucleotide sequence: TGTGCCAGCAGTCGAGCCCCTAGCGGGGGGGCCGGCAATGAGCAGTTCTTC. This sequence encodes CASSRAPSGGAGNEQFF. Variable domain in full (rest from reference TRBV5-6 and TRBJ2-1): DAGVTQSPTHLIKTRGQQVTLRCSPKSGHDTVSWYQQALGQGPQFIFQYYEEEERQRGNFPDRFSGHQFPNYSSELNVNALLLGDSALYLCASSRAPSGGAGNEQFFGPGTRLTVL.

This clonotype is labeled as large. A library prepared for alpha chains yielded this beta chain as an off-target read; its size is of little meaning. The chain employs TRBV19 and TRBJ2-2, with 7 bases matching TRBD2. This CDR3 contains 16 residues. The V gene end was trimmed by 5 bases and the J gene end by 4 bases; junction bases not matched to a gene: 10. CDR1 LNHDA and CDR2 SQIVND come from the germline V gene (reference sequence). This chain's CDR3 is CASSLQRGVSTGELFF. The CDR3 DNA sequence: TGTGCCAGTAGTCTCCAGCGGGGCGTTAGCACCGGGGAGCTGTTTTTT. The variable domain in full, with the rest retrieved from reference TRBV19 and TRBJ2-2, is DGGITQSPKYLFRKEGQNVTLSCEQNLNHDAMYWYRQDPGQGLRLIYYSQIVNDFQKGDIAEGYSVSREKKESFPLTVTSAQKNPTAFYLCASSLQRGVSTGELFFGEGSRLTVL.

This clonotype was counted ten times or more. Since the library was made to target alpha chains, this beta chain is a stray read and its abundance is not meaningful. CDR3 sequence: CASTPGRGTQETQYF. DNA for the CDR3: TGTGCCAGCACCCCCGGGCGGGGGACCCAAGAGACCCAGTACTTC. The chain carries TRBV6-1 and TRBJ2-5; the match to TRBD2 covers 7 bases. This CDR3 region has 15 residues. The germline CDR1 and CDR2 sequences are MNHNS and SASEGT. The junction had 9 bases not matched to a gene; V was cut back by 7 bases and J by 1 base.

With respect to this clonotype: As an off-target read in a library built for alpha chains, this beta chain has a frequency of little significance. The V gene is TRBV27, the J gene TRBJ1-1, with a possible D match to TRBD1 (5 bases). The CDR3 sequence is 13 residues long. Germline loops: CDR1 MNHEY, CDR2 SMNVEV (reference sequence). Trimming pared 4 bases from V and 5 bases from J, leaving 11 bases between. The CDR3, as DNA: TGTGCCAGCAGTTCAGGGCTCCGGACTGAAGCTTTCTTT. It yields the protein CASSSGLRTEAFF.

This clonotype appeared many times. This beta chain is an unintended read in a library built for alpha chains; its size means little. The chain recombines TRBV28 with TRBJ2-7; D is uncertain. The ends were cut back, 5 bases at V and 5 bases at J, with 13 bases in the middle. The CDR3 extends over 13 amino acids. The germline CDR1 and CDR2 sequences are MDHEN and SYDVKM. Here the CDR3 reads CASSVISTNEQYF. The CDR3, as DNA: TGTGCCAGCAGTGTCATATCAACAAACGAGCAGTACTTC.

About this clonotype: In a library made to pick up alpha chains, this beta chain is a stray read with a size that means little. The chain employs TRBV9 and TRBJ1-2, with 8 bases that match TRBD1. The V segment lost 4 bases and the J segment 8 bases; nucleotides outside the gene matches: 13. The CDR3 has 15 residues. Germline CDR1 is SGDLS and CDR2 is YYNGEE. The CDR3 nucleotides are TGTGCCAGCAGCCCCTGGGCAGGGGGCGCAAAAGGCTACACCTTC. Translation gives CASSPWAGGAKGYTF.

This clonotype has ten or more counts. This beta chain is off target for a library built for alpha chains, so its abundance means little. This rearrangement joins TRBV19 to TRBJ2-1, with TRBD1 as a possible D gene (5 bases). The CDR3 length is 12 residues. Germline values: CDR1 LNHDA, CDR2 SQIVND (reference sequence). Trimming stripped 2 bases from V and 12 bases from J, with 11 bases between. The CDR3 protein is CASSIPPGPQFF. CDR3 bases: TGTGCCAGTAGTATACCCCCAGGGCCGCAGTTCTTC. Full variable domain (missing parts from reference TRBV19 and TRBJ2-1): DGGITQSPKYLFRKEGQNVTLSCEQNLNHDAMYWYRQDPGQGLRLIYYSQIVNDFQKGDIAEGYSVSREKKESFPLTVTSAQKNPTAFYLCASSIPPGPQFFGPGTRLTVL.

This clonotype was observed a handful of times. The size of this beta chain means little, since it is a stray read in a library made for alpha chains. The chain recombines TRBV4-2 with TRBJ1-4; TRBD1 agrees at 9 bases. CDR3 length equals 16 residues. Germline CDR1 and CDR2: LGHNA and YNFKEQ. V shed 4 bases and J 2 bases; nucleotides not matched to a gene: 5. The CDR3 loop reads CASSRAGTGTNEKLFF. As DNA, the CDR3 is TGTGCCAGCAGCCGAGCCGGGACAGGGACTAATGAAAAACTGTTTTTT.

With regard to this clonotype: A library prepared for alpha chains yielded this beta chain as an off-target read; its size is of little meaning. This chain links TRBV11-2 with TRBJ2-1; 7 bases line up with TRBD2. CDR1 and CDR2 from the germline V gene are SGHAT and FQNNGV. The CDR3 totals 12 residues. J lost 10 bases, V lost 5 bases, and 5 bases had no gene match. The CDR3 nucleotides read TGTGCCAGCAGCCCGTACGGGAGGGAGCAGTTCTTC. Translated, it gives CASSPYGREQFF.

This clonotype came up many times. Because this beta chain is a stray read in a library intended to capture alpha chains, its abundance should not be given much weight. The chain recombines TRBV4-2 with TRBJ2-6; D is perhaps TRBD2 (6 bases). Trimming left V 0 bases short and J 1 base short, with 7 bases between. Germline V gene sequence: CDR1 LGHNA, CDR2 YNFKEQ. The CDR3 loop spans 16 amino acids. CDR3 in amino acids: CASSQEGGSGANVLTF. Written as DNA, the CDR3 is TGTGCCAGCAGCCAAGAGGGGGGTTCTGGGGCCAACGTCCTGACTTTC.

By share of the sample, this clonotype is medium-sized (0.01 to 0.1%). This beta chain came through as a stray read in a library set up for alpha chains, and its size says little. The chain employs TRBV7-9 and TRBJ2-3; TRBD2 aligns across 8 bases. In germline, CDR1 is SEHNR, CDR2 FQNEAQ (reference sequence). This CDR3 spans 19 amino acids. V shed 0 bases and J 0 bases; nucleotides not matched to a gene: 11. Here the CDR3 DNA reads TGTGCCAGCAGCTTAGCGACGATGCGACTAGCGTCTAGCACAGATACGCAGTATTTT. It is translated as CASSLATMRLASSTDTQYF.

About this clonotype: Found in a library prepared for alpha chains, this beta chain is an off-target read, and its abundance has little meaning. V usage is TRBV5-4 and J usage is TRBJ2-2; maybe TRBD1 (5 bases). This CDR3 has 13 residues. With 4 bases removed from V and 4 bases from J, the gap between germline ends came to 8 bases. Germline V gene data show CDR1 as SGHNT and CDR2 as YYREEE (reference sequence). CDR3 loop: CASSVRVTGELFF. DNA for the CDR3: TGTGCCAGCAGCGTCAGGGTCACCGGGGAGCTGTTTTTT. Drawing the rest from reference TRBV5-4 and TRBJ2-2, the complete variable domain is ETGVTQSPTHLIKTRGQQVTLRCSSQSGHNTVSWYQQALGQGPQFIFQYYREEENGRGNFPPRFSGLQFPNYSSELNVNALELDDSALYLCASSVRVTGELFFGEGSRLTVL.

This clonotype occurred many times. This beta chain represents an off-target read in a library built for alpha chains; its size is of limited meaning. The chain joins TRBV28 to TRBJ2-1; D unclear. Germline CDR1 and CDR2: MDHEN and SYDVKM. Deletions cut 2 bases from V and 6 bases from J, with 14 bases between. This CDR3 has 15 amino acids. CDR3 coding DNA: TGTGCCAGCAGTTTAGCAGCGACAAGCATCAATGAGCAGTTCTTC. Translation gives CASSLAATSINEQFF.

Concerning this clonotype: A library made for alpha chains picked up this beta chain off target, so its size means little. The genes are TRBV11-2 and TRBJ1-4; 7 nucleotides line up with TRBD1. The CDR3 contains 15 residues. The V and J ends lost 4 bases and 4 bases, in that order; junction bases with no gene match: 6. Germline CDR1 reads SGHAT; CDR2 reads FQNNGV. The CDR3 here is CASSSFRGSNEKLFF. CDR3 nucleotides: TGTGCCAGCAGCTCCTTCAGGGGGAGTAATGAAAAACTGTTTTTT.

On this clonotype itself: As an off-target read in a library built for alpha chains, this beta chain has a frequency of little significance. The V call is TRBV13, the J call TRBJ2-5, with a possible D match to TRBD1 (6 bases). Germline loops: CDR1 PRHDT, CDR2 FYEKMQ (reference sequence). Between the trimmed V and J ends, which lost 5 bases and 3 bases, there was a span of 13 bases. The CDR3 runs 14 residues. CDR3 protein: CASSIRTVKETQYF. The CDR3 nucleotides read TGTGCCAGCAGCATCCGGACAGTGAAAGAGACCCAGTACTTC.

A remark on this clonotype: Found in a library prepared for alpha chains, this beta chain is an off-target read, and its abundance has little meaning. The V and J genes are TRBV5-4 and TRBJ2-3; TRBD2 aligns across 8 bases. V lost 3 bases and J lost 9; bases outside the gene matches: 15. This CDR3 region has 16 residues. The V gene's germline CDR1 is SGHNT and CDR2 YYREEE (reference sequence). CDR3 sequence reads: CASSSRASGPQATQYF. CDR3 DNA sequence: TGTGCCAGCAGCTCCCGGGCTAGCGGGCCCCAGGCGACGCAGTATTTT.

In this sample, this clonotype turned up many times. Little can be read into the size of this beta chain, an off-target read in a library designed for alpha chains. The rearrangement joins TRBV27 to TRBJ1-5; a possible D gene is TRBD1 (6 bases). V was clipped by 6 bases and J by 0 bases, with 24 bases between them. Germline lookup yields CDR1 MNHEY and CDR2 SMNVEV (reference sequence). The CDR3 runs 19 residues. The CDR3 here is CASRESRPMTGYSNQPQHF. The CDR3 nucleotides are TGTGCCAGCAGGGAATCAAGACCTATGACAGGTTATAGCAATCAGCCCCAGCATTTT.

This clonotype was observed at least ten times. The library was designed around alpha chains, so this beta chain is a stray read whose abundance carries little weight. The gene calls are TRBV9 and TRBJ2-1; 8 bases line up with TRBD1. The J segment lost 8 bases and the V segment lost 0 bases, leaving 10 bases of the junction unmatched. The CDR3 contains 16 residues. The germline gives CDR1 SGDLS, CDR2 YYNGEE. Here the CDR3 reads CASSVDPPPGGDEQFF. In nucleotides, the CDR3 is TGTGCCAGCAGCGTAGACCCCCCCCCAGGGGGCGATGAGCAGTTCTTC.

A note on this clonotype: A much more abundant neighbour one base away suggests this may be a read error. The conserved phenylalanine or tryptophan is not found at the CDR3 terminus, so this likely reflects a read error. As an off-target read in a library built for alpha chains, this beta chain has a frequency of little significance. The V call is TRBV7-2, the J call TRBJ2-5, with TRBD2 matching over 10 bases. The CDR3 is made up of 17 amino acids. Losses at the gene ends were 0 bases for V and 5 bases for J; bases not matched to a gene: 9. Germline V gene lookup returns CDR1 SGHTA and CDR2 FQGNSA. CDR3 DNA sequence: TGTGCCAGCAGCTTAGCGTCCCTAGCGGGGGCGGGGGAGACCCAGTACTTA. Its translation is CASSLASLAGAGETQYL.